This T cell receptor (beta chain) was observed in a study of blood T cell repertoires in COVID-19. In the study overall: Samples representing acute and convalescent COVID-19 were sourced from the United States, Italy and Spain.

Sequencing was performed with immunoSEQ multiplex PCR; in TCRdb, only in-frame clones are kept and a portion is missing. This table holds 120,000 or so clones, around three quarters found once. In its sample, this clone was seen once. Sequencing was done on a sample of peripheral blood. The sequence derives from a woman aged 70-85 years with acute or convalescent COVID-19.

The DNA for the CDR3 is TGTGCCAGCAGCTTCGGACAGGCTGGCGAGCAGTACTTC. Its translation is CASSFGQAGEQYF. This rearrangement joins TRBV5-4 to TRBJ2-7, with 7 bases that match TRBD1. CDR3 length: 13 residues. CDR1 and CDR2 from the germline V gene are SGHNT and YYREEE (reference sequence). With 2 bases clipped from V and 6 bases from J, the junction kept 5 bases outside the gene matches.